This T cell receptor beta chain derives from a study of OX40 agonist ivuxolimab in advanced cancers. Background on the study: Each patient was given ivuxolimab into a vein every 2 weeks, at 0.01 to 10 mg/kg.

TCRdb's copy holds only in-frame clones and misses some; the assay was immunoSEQ multiplex PCR. The data hold fewer than 120,000 clones, with approximately 89% observed a single time. The source of this sequence is an adult with an advanced solid tumor such as melanoma, head and neck, liver or kidney cancer. This material consisted of CD4+ or CD8+ T cells sorted from blood, taken in a trial of the OX40 agonist ivuxolimab.

The CDR3 DNA follows: TGTGCCAGCAGCCCCCCCGGGGGGGCGGATACGCAGTATTTT. Translated: CASSPPGGADTQYF. This chain joins TRBV6-6 and TRBJ2-3; 8 nucleotides agree with TRBD2. Per the germline V gene, CDR1 is MNHNY and CDR2 is SVGAGI (reference sequence). Trimming took 6 bases from V and 6 from J; bases not matched to a gene: 8. The CDR3 runs to 14 residues.